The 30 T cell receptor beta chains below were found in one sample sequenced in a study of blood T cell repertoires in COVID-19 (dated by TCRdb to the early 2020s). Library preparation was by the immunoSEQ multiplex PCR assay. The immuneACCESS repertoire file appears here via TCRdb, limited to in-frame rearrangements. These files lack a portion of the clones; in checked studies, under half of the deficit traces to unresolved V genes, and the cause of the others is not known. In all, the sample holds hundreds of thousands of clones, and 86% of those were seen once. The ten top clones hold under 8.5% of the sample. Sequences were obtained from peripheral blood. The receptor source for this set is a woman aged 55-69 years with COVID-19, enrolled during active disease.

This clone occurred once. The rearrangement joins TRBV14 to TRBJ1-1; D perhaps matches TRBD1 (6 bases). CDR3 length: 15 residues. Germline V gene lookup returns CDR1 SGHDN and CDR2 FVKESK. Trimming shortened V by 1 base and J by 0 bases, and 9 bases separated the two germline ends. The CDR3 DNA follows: TGTGCCAGCAGCCAAGCCGACAGGCTGAACACTGAAGCTTTCTTT. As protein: CASSQADRLNTEAFF.

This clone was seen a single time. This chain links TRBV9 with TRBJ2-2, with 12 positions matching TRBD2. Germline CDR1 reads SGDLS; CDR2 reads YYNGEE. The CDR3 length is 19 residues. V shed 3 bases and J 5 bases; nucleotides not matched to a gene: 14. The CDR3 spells CASSGASGGALIGTGELFF. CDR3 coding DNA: TGTGCCAGCAGCGGTGCTAGCGGGGGGGCCTTAATAGGAACCGGGGAGCTGTTTTTT.

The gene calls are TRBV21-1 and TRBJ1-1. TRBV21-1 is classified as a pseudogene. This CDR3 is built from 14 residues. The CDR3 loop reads CASSTRGGDTEAFF. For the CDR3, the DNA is TGTGCCAGCAGCACGCGGGGCGGTGACACTGAAGCTTTCTTT.

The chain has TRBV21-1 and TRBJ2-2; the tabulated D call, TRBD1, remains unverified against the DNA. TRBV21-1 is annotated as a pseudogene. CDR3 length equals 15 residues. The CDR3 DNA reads TGTGCCAGCAGCCAGGACAGGCTAAACACCGGGGAGCTGTTTTTT. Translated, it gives CASSQDRLNTGELFF.

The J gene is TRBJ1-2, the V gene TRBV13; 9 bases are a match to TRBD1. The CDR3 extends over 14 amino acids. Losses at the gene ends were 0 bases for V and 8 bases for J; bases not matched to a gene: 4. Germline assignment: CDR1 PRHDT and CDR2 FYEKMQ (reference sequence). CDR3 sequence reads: CASSLGTGGMGYTF. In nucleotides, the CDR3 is TGTGCCAGCAGCTTAGGGACAGGGGGGATGGGCTACACCTTC.

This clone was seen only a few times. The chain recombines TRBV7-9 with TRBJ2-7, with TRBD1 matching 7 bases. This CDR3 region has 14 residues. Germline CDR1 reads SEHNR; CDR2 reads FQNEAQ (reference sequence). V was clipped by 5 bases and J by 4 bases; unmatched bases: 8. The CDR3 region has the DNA TGTGCCAGCAGCGGCCGGGACAGCCCTTACGAGCAGTACTTC. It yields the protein CASSGRDSPYEQYF. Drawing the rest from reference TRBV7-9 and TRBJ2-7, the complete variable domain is DTGVSQNPRHKITKRGQNVTFRCDPISEHNRLYWYRQTLGQGPEFLTYFQNEAQLEKSRLLSDRFSAERPKGSFSTLEIQRTEQGDSAMYLCASSGRDSPYEQYFGPGTRLTVT.

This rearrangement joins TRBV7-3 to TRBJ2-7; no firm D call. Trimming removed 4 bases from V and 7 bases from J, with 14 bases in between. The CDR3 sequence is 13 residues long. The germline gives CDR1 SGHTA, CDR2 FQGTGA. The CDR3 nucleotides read TGTGCCAGCAGCTCCTACCTCTCCGGGGAGCAGTACTTC. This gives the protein CASSSYLSGEQYF.

CDR3 nucleotides: TGCGCCAGCAGCCGAGGGACAGATCAAGAGACCCAGTACTTC. As protein: CASSRGTDQETQYF. V is TRBV5-1 and J is TRBJ2-5; TRBD1 matches 7 bases. Germline CDR1 is SGHRS and CDR2 is YFSETQ. The CDR3 runs to 14 residues. Trimming cost V 4 bases and J 2 bases; bases outside gene matches: 5. The variable domain in full, with the rest retrieved from reference TRBV5-1 and TRBJ2-5, is KAGVTQTPRYLIKTRGQQVTLSCSPISGHRSVSWYQQTPGQGLQFLFEYFSETQRNKGNFPGRFSGRQFSNSRSEMNVSTLELGDSALYLCASSRGTDQETQYFGPGTRLLVL.

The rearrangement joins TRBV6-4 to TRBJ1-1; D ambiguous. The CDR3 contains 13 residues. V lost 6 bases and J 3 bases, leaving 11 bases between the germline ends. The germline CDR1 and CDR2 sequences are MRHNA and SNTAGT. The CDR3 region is CASRAEAYTEAFF. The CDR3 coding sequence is TGTGCCAGCAGGGCGGAGGCCTACACTGAAGCTTTCTTT.

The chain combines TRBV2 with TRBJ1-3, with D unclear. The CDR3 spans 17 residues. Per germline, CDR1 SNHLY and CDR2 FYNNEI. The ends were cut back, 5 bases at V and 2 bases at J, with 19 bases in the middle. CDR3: CASSFAGPGRTGNTIYF. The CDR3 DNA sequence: TGTGCCAGCAGTTTCGCCGGGCCTGGGAGAACTGGAAACACCATATATTTT.

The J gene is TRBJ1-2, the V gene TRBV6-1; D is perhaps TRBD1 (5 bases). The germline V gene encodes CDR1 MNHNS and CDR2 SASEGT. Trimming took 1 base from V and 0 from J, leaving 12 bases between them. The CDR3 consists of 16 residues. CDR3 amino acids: CASSEVGTAANYGYTF. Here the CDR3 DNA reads TGTGCCAGCAGTGAAGTCGGGACTGCAGCTAACTATGGCTACACCTTC.

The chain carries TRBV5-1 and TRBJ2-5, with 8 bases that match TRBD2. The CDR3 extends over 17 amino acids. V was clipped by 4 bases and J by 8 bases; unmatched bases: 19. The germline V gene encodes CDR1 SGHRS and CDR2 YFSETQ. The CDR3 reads CASSPSGSGGPYGTQYF. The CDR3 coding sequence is TGCGCCAGCAGCCCCTCGGGAAGCGGGGGACCATACGGCACCCAGTACTTC. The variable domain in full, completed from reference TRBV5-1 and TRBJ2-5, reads KAGVTQTPRYLIKTRGQQVTLSCSPISGHRSVSWYQQTPGQGLQFLFEYFSETQRNKGNFPGRFSGRQFSNSRSEMNVSTLELGDSALYLCASSPSGSGGPYGTQYFGPGTRLLVL.

CDR3 in DNA: TGTGCCAGCAGCGTAGCCTGGGCGACAGATACGCAGTATTTT. Protein sequence: CASSVAWATDTQYF. This chain connects TRBV9 to TRBJ2-3, with no clear D. This CDR3 contains 14 residues. Trimming cost V 0 bases and J 3 bases, with 8 bases left between them. Germline CDR1 is SGDLS and CDR2 is YYNGEE.

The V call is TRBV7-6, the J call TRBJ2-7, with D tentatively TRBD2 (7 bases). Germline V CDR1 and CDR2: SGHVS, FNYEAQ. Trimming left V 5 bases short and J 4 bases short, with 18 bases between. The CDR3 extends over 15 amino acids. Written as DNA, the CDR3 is TGTGCCAGCAGCCAGATGGGGGGGGCTGCATACGAGCAGTACTTC. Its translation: CASSQMGGAAYEQYF.

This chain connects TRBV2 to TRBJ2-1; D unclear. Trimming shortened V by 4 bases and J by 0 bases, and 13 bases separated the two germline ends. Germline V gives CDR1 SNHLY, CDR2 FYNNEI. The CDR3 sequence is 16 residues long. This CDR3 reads CASSGSGRSSYNEQFF. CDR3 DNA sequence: TGTGCCAGCAGTGGATCCGGCCGGAGCTCCTACAATGAGCAGTTCTTC.

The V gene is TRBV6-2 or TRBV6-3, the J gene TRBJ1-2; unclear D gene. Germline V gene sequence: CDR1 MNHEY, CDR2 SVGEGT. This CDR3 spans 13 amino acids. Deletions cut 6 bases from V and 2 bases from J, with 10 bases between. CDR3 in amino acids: CASSFVENYGYTF. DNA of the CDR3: TGTGCCAGCAGCTTCGTCGAGAACTATGGCTACACCTTC.

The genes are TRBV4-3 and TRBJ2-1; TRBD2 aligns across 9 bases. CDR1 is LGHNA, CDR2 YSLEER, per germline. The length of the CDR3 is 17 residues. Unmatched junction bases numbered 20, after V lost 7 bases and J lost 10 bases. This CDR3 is CASTAGSGVAGEGEQFF. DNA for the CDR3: TGCGCCAGCACAGCAGGGAGTGGGGTAGCGGGGGAGGGGGAGCAGTTCTTC.

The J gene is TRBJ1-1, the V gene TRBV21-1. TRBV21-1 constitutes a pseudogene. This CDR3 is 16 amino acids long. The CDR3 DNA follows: TGTGCCAGCAGCAAAAGGAGTGAGAAGCTGAACACTGAAGCTTTCTTT. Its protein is CASSKRSEKLNTEAFF.

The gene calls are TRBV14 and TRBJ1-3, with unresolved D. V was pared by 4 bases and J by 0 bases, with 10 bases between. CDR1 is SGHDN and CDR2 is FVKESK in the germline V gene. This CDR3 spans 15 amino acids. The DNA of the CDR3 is TGTGCCAGCAGCCTCCTTCGGGGCTCTGGAAACACCATATATTTT. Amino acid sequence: CASSLLRGSGNTIYF.

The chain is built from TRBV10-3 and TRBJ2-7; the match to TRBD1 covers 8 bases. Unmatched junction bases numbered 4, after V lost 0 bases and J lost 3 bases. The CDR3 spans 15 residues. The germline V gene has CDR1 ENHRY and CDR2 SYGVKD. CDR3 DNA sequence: TGTGCCATCAGTGAGTCGCTTGGACAGGGCTACGAGCAGTACTTC. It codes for CAISESLGQGYEQYF.

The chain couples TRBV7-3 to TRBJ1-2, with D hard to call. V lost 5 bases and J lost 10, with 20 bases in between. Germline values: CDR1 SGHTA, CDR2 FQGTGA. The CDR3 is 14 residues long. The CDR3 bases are TGTGCCAGCAGCCGCACCTTTTGGAACAGCCCCTACACCTTC. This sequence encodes CASSRTFWNSPYTF.

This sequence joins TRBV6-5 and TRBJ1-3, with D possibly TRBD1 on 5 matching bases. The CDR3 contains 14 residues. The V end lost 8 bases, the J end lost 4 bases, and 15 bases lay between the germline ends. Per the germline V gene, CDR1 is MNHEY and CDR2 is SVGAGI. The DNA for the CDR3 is TGTGCCAGCCGCCATTCAGGGCCCGGAAACACCATATATTTT. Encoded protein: CASRHSGPGNTIYF.

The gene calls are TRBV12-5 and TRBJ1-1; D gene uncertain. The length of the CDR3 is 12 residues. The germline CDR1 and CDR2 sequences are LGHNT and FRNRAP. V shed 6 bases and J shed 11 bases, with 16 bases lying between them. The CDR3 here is CASGYRPGEAFF. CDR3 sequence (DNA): TGTGCTAGTGGCTATAGGCCCGGAGAGGCTTTCTTT.

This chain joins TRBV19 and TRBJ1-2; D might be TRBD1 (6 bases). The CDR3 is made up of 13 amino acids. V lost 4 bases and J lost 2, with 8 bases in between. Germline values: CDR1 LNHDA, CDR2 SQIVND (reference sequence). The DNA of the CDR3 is TGTGCCAGTAGTAACGACAGGAACTATGGCTACACCTTC. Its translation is CASSNDRNYGYTF.

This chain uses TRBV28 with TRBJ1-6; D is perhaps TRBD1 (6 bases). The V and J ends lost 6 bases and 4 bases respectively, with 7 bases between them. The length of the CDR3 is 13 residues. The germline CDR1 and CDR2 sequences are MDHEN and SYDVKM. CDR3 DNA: TGTGCCAGCAGGGACAGTTATAATTCACCCCTCCACTTT. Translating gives CASRDSYNSPLHF.

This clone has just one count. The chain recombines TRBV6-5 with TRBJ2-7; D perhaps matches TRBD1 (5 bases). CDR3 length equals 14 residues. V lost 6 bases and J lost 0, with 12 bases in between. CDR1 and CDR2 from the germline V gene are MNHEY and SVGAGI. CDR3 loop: CASRVQQGSYEQYF. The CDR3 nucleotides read TGTGCCAGCAGGGTCCAGCAGGGCTCCTACGAGCAGTACTTC.

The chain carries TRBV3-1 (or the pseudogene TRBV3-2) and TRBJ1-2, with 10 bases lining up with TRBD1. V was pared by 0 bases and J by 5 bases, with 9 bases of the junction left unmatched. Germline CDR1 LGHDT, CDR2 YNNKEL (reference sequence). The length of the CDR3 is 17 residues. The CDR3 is CASSQDGTGAPWYGYTF. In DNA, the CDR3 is TGTGCCAGCAGCCAAGATGGGACAGGGGCCCCTTGGTATGGCTACACCTTC.

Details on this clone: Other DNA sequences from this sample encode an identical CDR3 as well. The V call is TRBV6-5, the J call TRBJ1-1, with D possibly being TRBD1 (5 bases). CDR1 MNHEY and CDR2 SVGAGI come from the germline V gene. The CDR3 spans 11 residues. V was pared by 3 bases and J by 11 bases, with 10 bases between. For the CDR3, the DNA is TGTGCCAGCAGTTATCGGGGGGAGGCTTTCTTT. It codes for CASSYRGEAFF.

This CDR3 is CASGAPRGGGTYGYTF. For the CDR3, the DNA is TGTGCCAGCGGCGCTCCCCGCGGAGGAGGGACCTATGGCTACACCTTC. The chain couples TRBV28 to TRBJ1-2; maybe TRBD1 (5 bases). Per the germline V gene, CDR1 is MDHEN and CDR2 is SYDVKM. The CDR3 sequence is 16 residues long. V was trimmed by 8 bases and J by 4 bases, leaving 23 bases between them.

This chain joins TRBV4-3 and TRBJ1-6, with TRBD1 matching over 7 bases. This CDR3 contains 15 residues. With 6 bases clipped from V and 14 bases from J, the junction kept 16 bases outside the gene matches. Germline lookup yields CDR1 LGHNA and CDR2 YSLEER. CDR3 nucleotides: TGCGCCAGCAGGTACACCCGGGACAGCCTCCGAACCCTCCACTTT. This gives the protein CASRYTRDSLRTLHF.